Listed here are 32 T cell receptor beta chains from one sample, sequenced in a study of OX40 agonist ivuxolimab in advanced cancers. TCRdb keeps only in-frame clones here, not all; method: immunoSEQ multiplex PCR. The table has around 35,000 clones, around four fifths seen once. Specimen: CD4+ or CD8+ T cells sorted from blood, collected in a trial of the OX40 agonist ivuxolimab. The receptors originated from an adult with an advanced solid tumor such as melanoma, head and neck, liver or kidney cancer.

The chain recombines TRBV7-5 with TRBJ2-3; the table's D call, TRBD2, has no DNA check behind it. TRBV7-5 is noted as a pseudogene. There are 20 residues in the CDR3. The CDR3 loop reads CARSLDGPAGGPKGTDTQYF. In DNA form, the CDR3 reads TGTGCCAGAAGCCTAGACGGCCCAGCGGGGGGGCCAAAAGGTACAGATACGCAGTATTTT.

V and J are TRBV18 and TRBJ2-5, with 7 nucleotides matching TRBD2. CDR3 length: 16 amino acids. The germline gives CDR1 KGHSH, CDR2 LQKENI. V dropped 0 bases and J dropped 6; count of bases not matched to a gene: 10. The DNA for the CDR3 is TGTGCCAGCTCACCACCGGGAGGGGCGGTGACGCAGACCCAGTACTTC. It encodes CASSPPGGAVTQTQYF.

A few counts support this clone. The CDR3 coding sequence is TGTGCCAGCAGCTTTCCCCTCAATGAGCAGTTCTTC. Its protein is CASSFPLNEQFF. The chain has TRBV11-2 and TRBJ2-1; D remains ambiguous. Germline lookup yields CDR1 SGHAT and CDR2 FQNNGV. The CDR3 totals 12 residues. V was cut by 3 bases and J by 6 bases, with 6 bases left in between.

This clone was seen a handful of times. The rearrangement uses TRBV19 and TRBJ2-5, with D possibly called TRBD1 or TRBD2 (6 bases each). The CDR3 contains 13 residues. Germline CDR1 is LNHDA and CDR2 is SQIVND (reference sequence). Between the trimmed V and J ends, which lost 5 bases and 4 bases, there was a span of 11 bases. CDR3 region: CASSDKGGETQYF. DNA of the CDR3: TGTGCCAGTAGTGATAAGGGGGGAGAGACCCAGTACTTC.

The chain combines TRBV29-1 with TRBJ2-3; 14 bases match TRBD2. J was trimmed by 5 bases and V by 4 bases; bases with no gene match: 8. Looked up from germline, CDR1 is SQVTM and CDR2 is ANQGSEA. The CDR3 totals 16 residues. The CDR3 bases are TGCAGCGTTGTGAGGGGGACTAGCGGGAGAAGAGATACGCAGTATTTT. Protein product: CSVVRGTSGRRDTQYF.

In its sample, this clone was seen a few times. The gene calls are TRBV6-1 and TRBJ1-3; D is undetermined. CDR3 length equals 11 residues. Deletions cut 6 bases from V and 8 bases from J, with 8 bases between. Germline V gene lookup returns CDR1 MNHNS and CDR2 SASEGT. The CDR3: CASSLVYTIYF. As DNA, the CDR3 is TGTGCCAGCAGCCTGGTTTACACCATATATTTT.

V and J are TRBV25-1 and TRBJ2-1, with TRBD1 identical over 7 bases. Trimming at V came to 2 bases and at J to 4 bases, leaving 11 bases not matched to a gene. Germline CDR1 MGHDK, CDR2 SYGVNS. The CDR3 loop spans 17 amino acids. The CDR3 sequence: CASSEIVGRGKYNEQFF. CDR3 DNA sequence: TGTGCCAGCAGTGAAATCGTCGGCAGGGGGAAATACAATGAGCAGTTCTTC.

The chain links TRBV11-2 to TRBJ2-5, with 7 nucleotides matching TRBD2. This CDR3 region has 15 residues. With 5 bases clipped from V and 3 bases from J, the junction kept 9 bases outside the gene matches. Germline V gene data show CDR1 as SGHAT and CDR2 as FQNNGV. CDR3 sequence: CASSGLGRAEETQYF. In DNA form, the CDR3 reads TGTGCCAGCAGCGGCCTGGGGAGGGCTGAAGAGACCCAGTACTTC.

The chain links TRBV10-3 to TRBJ2-4; D is ambiguous. Germline CDR1 reads ENHRY; CDR2 reads SYGVKD. Trimming stripped 2 bases from V and 1 base from J, with 6 bases between. This CDR3 has 14 residues. CDR3 amino acids: CAISETLAKNIQYF. The CDR3 region has the DNA TGTGCCATCAGTGAGACCCTGGCCAAAAACATTCAGTACTTC.

This clone was observed once. V and J are TRBV2 and TRBJ2-1; perhaps TRBD1 as D (6 bases). Germline V gives CDR1 SNHLY, CDR2 FYNNEI. V gave up 1 base and J gave up 3 bases, with 10 bases separating them. The CDR3 covers 15 residues. The CDR3 DNA sequence: TGTGCCAGCAGTGAAGAAAGGGGGTACTACAATGAGCAGTTCTTC. It encodes CASSEERGYYNEQFF.

V usage is TRBV6-6 and J usage is TRBJ2-5; 10 nucleotides agree with TRBD1. The J call could be wrong; TRBJ2-7 is a better fit for the DNA end. The CDR3 extends over 15 amino acids. The V gene's germline CDR1 is MNHNY and CDR2 SVGAGI (reference sequence). As DNA, the CDR3 is TGTGCCAGCAGTTCGACAGGGGGCACCTCCTACGAGCAGTACTTC. It specifies CASSSTGGTSYEQYF.

The V gene is TRBV6-1, the J gene TRBJ2-5, with D perhaps matching TRBD1 or TRBD2 (5 bases each). The DNA end is more similar to TRBJ2-7, so the J call may be wrong. Germline V gene sequence: CDR1 MNHNS, CDR2 SASEGT. The CDR3 has 14 amino acids. The DNA of the CDR3 is TGTGCCAGCAGACCCGGACTCACGGGGCGCGAGCAGTACTTC. Amino acids: CASRPGLTGREQYF.

The gene calls are TRBV6-5 and TRBJ2-5; 8 nucleotides line up with TRBD1. The CDR3 has 13 amino acids. From germline, CDR1 is MNHEY and CDR2 SVGAGI. Germline trimming cut 7 bases from V and 2 bases from J; bases unmatched to any gene: 3. The CDR3 DNA reads TGTGCCAGCACTCGGACAGGGCAAGAGACCCAGTACTTC. It codes for CASTRTGQETQYF.

The genes are TRBV10-3 and TRBJ2-3; 8 positions match TRBD1. Germline CDR1 and CDR2: ENHRY and SYGVKD. Trimming took 6 bases from V and 5 from J; bases not matched to a gene: 4. The CDR3 has 13 amino acids. CDR3 sequence reads: CAIRAGTGDTQYF. As DNA, the CDR3 is TGTGCCATCAGGGCCGGGACAGGAGATACGCAGTATTTT.

CDR3 sequence reads: CASSFPTSGSSNEQFF. CDR3 nucleotides: TGTGCCAGCAGCTTTCCCACTAGCGGGAGCTCCAATGAGCAGTTCTTC. V is TRBV5-6 and J is TRBJ2-1, with 11 bases lining up with TRBD2. Germline lookup yields CDR1 SGHDT and CDR2 YYEEEE. This CDR3 has 16 residues. V lost 2 bases to trimming and J lost 6 bases; unmatched junction nucleotides: 7.

This clone is a singleton in its sample. This chain joins TRBV11-2 and TRBJ2-7, with 7 bases lining up with TRBD1. The CDR3 is made up of 16 amino acids. J lost 0 bases, V lost 3 bases, and 8 bases had no gene match. Per germline, CDR1 SGHAT and CDR2 FQNNGV. The CDR3 loop is CASSLMGQYDSYEQYF. DNA of the CDR3: TGTGCCAGCAGCTTGATGGGACAGTATGACTCCTACGAGCAGTACTTC.

The rearrangement links TRBV7-9 to TRBJ2-4; 12 bases map to TRBD2. V was pared by 5 bases and J by 7 bases, with 6 bases of the junction left unmatched. Germline lookup yields CDR1 SEHNR and CDR2 FQNEAQ (reference sequence). The length of the CDR3 is 15 residues. Here the CDR3 reads CASSKTSGRGNIQYF. Here the CDR3 DNA reads TGTGCCAGCAGCAAGACTAGCGGGAGAGGGAACATTCAGTACTTC.

The V gene is TRBV29-1, the J gene TRBJ2-3; D gene unclear. This CDR3 contains 10 residues. CDR1 and CDR2 from the germline V gene are SQVTM and ANQGSEA. V was shortened by 5 bases and J by 5 bases, with 5 bases between the two germline ends. The CDR3 DNA reads TGCAGCGTTTTACAAGATACGCAGTATTTT. The encoded protein is CSVLQDTQYF.

A single count supports this clone. This chain connects TRBV7-3 to TRBJ2-3, with 11 bases that match TRBD2. Per germline, CDR1 SGHTA and CDR2 FQGTGA. The CDR3 is 15 amino acids. Unmatched junction bases numbered 8, after V lost 6 bases and J lost 6 bases. This chain's CDR3 is CASSPTSGSWDTQYF. In DNA, the CDR3 is TGTGCCAGCAGTCCAACTAGCGGGAGCTGGGATACGCAGTATTTT.

The chain is built from TRBV5-1 and TRBJ2-2, with TRBD2 matching 11 bases. Germline V gene sequence: CDR1 SGHRS, CDR2 YFSETQ. The CDR3 totals 17 residues. Unmatched junction bases numbered 9, after V lost 3 bases and J lost 5 bases. CDR3: CASSYSGGAEGTGELFF. Written as DNA, the CDR3 is TGCGCCAGCAGCTATAGCGGGGGGGCCGAAGGGACCGGGGAGCTGTTTTTT.

The rearrangement links TRBV27 to TRBJ1-1, with D possibly TRBD1 on 6 matching bases. The CDR3 extends over 13 amino acids. V was trimmed by 6 bases and J by 3 bases, leaving 11 bases between them. The germline V gene has CDR1 MNHEY and CDR2 SMNVEV (reference sequence). As DNA, the CDR3 is TGTGCCAGCAGAGTCACAGGGTACACTGAAGCTTTCTTT. Translating it yields CASRVTGYTEAFF.

This chain links TRBV18 with TRBJ1-3; 7 nucleotides match TRBD1. CDR1 is KGHSH and CDR2 is LQKENI in the germline V gene. This CDR3 region has 16 residues. With V trimmed by 6 bases and J by 4 bases, 12 bases remained unmatched. DNA of the CDR3: TGTGCCAGCTCGCAACTACAGGGGCAAGAAGGAAACACCATATATTTT. It is translated as CASSQLQGQEGNTIYF.

This chain links TRBV10-3 with TRBJ2-5, with D possibly being TRBD2 (7 bases). The CDR3 length is 14 residues. The germline V and J ends were trimmed by 3 bases and 7 bases, with 15 bases remaining between them. The germline gives CDR1 ENHRY, CDR2 SYGVKD. CDR3 residues: CAISDPGGRGTQYF. CDR3 bases: TGTGCCATCAGTGACCCCGGGGGGCGGGGGACCCAGTACTTC.

V and J are TRBV11-2 and TRBJ2-5; 12 bases match TRBD1. The CDR3 spans 15 residues. The germline V gene encodes CDR1 SGHAT and CDR2 FQNNGV. V was pared by 3 bases and J by 5 bases, with 4 bases of the junction left unmatched. The DNA for the CDR3 is TGTGCCAGCAGCTTGGGGACAGGGGGCTGGGAGACCCAGTACTTC. Translated: CASSLGTGGWETQYF.

The chain uses TRBV10-3 and TRBJ1-1; D gene uncertain. The CDR3 runs 12 residues. V gave up 8 bases and J gave up 6 bases, with 13 bases separating them. CDR1 ENHRY and CDR2 SYGVKD come from the germline V gene. The CDR3 spells CAIQGVRAEAFF. The CDR3 region has the DNA TGTGCCATCCAAGGAGTTCGAGCTGAAGCTTTCTTT.

This chain joins TRBV7-9 and TRBJ2-5; no firm D call. Germline CDR1 SEHNR, CDR2 FQNEAQ (reference sequence). This CDR3 spans 15 amino acids. V was clipped by 1 base and J by 1 base, with 10 bases between them. The CDR3 sequence: CASSLVKAFQETQYF. CDR3 nucleotides: TGTGCCAGCAGCTTAGTCAAGGCGTTCCAAGAGACCCAGTACTTC.

J is TRBJ1-5 and V is TRBV30; TRBD1 matches at 7 bases. CDR1 GTSNPN and CDR2 SVGIG come from the germline V gene (reference sequence). This CDR3 comprises 12 residues. CDR3 in DNA: TGTGCTGGGGACAGTAAAAATCAGCCCCAGCATTTT. It encodes CAGDSKNQPQHF.

The rearrangement links TRBV19 to TRBJ2-1; possible D gene TRBD2, 5 bases. The CDR3 is 14 amino acids. Germline CDR1 LNHDA, CDR2 SQIVND (reference sequence). The V end lost 3 bases, the J end lost 4 bases, and 10 bases lay between the germline ends. The CDR3 spells CASSMREPYNEQFF. The CDR3 nucleotides are TGTGCCAGTAGTATGAGGGAGCCTTACAATGAGCAGTTCTTC.

V usage is TRBV30 and J usage is TRBJ2-3, with unresolved D. Germline V gene sequence: CDR1 GTSNPN, CDR2 SVGIG (reference sequence). The V and J ends lost 2 bases and 2 bases respectively, with 5 bases between them. There are 12 residues in the CDR3. The CDR3 nucleotides read TGTGCCTGGAGTTGGTCCACAGATACGCAGTATTTT. Its protein product is CAWSWSTDTQYF. Complete variable domain (other parts from reference TRBV30 and TRBJ2-3): SQTIHQWPATLVQPVGSPLSLECTVEGTSNPNLYWYRQAAGRGLQLLFYSVGIGQISSEVPQNLSASRPQDRQFILSSKKLLLSDSGFYLCAWSWSTDTQYFGPGTRLTVL.

The CDR3 loop reads CASSQVGGLAGGPTDTQYF. The CDR3 DNA reads TGCGCCAGCAGCCAAGTAGGAGGCCTCGCGGGGGGACCCACAGATACGCAGTATTTT. J is TRBJ2-3 and V is TRBV4-1; 8 positions match TRBD2. Trimming removed 1 base from V and 2 bases from J; junction bases left unmatched: 14. The CDR3 covers 19 residues. Germline V gives CDR1 MGHRA, CDR2 YSYEKL.

The rearrangement joins TRBV9 to TRBJ2-2; weak D call: TRBD1 (5 bases). The germline V gene encodes CDR1 SGDLS and CDR2 YYNGEE. CDR3 length: 14 residues. The V and J ends lost 0 bases and 7 bases respectively, with 10 bases between them. The CDR3 DNA sequence: TGTGCCAGCAGCGTAGTTGTTAGGGGCGGGGAGCTGTTTTTT. This translates into CASSVVVRGGELFF.

The V call is TRBV7-3, the J call TRBJ2-1; TRBD2 matches at 11 bases. In germline, CDR1 is SGHTA, CDR2 FQGTGA. This CDR3 contains 15 residues. Unmatched junction bases numbered 3, after V lost 4 bases and J lost 4 bases. CDR3 nucleotides: TGTGCCAGCAGCTCCGGGACTAGCGGTTACAATGAGCAGTTCTTC. It translates to CASSSGTSGYNEQFF.